What follows are 14 T cell receptor beta chains derived from one specimen sequenced in a study of blood T cells in healthy people across ages. A sample-barcoded 5' primer and a J-beta primer mix were used in a second PCR of roughly 7 to 11 cycles. TCRdb re-derived calls from the 5' RACE reads in MiXCR, one entry per CDR3 protein. In the table there are nearly 1 million distinct CDR3 sequences, roughly 47% of which are singletons. Sequenced sample: blood. All receptors come from an older woman in good health.

A few counts support this clonotype. This chain uses TRBV28 with TRBJ2-3, with TRBD1 matching over 10 bases. The CDR3 length is 16 residues. CDR1 is MDHEN and CDR2 is SYDVKM in the germline V gene. Germline trimming cut 6 bases from V and 4 bases from J; bases unmatched to any gene: 10. Here the CDR3 reads CASSPLGTGDSDTQYF. The CDR3 DNA sequence: TGTGCCAGCAGCCCTCTGGGGACAGGGGATTCAGATACGCAGTATTTT.

In its sample, this clonotype was seen a few times. The V and J genes are TRBV6-2 or TRBV6-3 and TRBJ2-1, with 8 bases matching TRBD1. Germline-derived CDR1 and CDR2 are MNHEY and SVGEGT. The CDR3 extends over 16 amino acids. J lost 5 bases, V lost 5 bases, and 11 bases had no gene match. The CDR3 region has the DNA TGTGCCAGCAGTGACCTGGGCAGGGGGCATAACAATGAGCAGTTCTTC. Its protein is CASSDLGRGHNNEQFF.

This clonotype came up many times. The chain has TRBV7-2 and TRBJ1-2; no clear D. There are 15 residues in the CDR3. Germline V CDR1 and CDR2: SGHTA, FQGNSA. Trimming left V 1 base short and J 0 bases short, with 9 bases between. The CDR3 loop reads CASSLGAGSNYGYTF. The CDR3 DNA is TGTGCCAGCAGCTTAGGTGCGGGGTCTAACTATGGCTACACCTTC.

This chain connects TRBV2 to TRBJ1-1; possible D gene TRBD1, 6 bases. The CDR3 runs to 14 residues. CDR1 is SNHLY and CDR2 is FYNNEI in the germline V gene. V lost 3 bases and J lost 5, with 13 bases in between. The CDR3 region has the DNA TGTGCCAGCAGTGACGGGACAACGGGGACTGAAGCTTTCTTT. It encodes CASSDGTTGTEAFF.

This clonotype was seen a few times. The chain uses TRBV9 and TRBJ2-7, with D possibly TRBD2 on 5 matching bases. CDR1 is SGDLS, CDR2 YYNGEE, per germline. V was shortened by 5 bases and J by 4 bases, with 16 bases between the two germline ends. The CDR3 has 14 amino acids. As DNA, the CDR3 is TGTGCCAGCAGTCTCCGGGATGAATATTACGAGCAGTACTTC. Translation: CASSLRDEYYEQYF.

The chain is built from TRBV20-1 and TRBJ1-5, with D hard to call. Germline CDR1 reads DFQATT; CDR2 reads SNEGSKA (reference sequence). The CDR3 runs to 13 residues. The V end was cut by 5 bases, the J end by 0 bases, with 8 bases between. Here the CDR3 reads CSALSGSNQPQHF. DNA of the CDR3: TGCAGTGCTCTTTCAGGTAGCAATCAGCCCCAGCATTTT.

This clonotype has just a few counts. V is TRBV9 and J is TRBJ2-3; tentative D call: TRBD2 (6 bases). Germline CDR1 SGDLS, CDR2 YYNGEE. V lost 0 bases, J lost 3 bases, and 11 bases lay in between. The CDR3 covers 15 residues. CDR3 protein: CASSVAAGSTDTQYF. The DNA of the CDR3 is TGTGCCAGCAGCGTAGCTGCGGGATCAACAGATACGCAGTATTTT.

Turning to this clonotype: A junction boundary mismatches the germline segment, possibly from a read error. The chain uses TRBV30 and TRBJ2-4; tentatively, D is TRBD1 or TRBD2 (5 bases each). The assigned J gene may be wrong: the sequence end matches TRBJ2-7 better. The length of the CDR3 is 15 residues. Germline assignment: CDR1 GTSNPN and CDR2 SVGIG (reference sequence). As DNA, the CDR3 is TGTGCCTGGAGCTTGGCAGGGAGACCCTCCGACGAGCAGTACTTC. It is translated as CAWSLAGRPSDEQYF.

This clonotype was counted at least ten times. V gene TRBV7-2 combines with J gene TRBJ2-7, with unresolved D. The CDR3 has 12 residues. Looked up from germline, CDR1 is SGHTA and CDR2 is FQGNSA. V was shortened by 4 bases and J by 0 bases, with 4 bases between the two germline ends. The CDR3 sequence is CASSSSSYEQYF. CDR3 sequence (DNA): TGTGCCAGCAGCTCCAGCTCCTACGAGCAGTACTTC.

This rearrangement joins TRBV29-1 to TRBJ2-3; D unresolved. The CDR3 totals 16 residues. The germline CDR1 and CDR2 sequences are SQVTM and ANQGSEA. V lost 0 bases, J lost 4 bases, and 17 bases lay in between. The CDR3 is CSVEDWALTNPDTQYF. DNA of the CDR3: TGCAGCGTTGAAGATTGGGCACTCACCAACCCAGATACGCAGTATTTT.

This clonotype was observed a few times. The V call is TRBV4-3, the J call TRBJ1-2, with D perhaps TRBD1 (6 bases). The CDR3 runs to 16 residues. Germline loops: CDR1 LGHNA, CDR2 YSLEER. The V gene lost 4 bases and the J gene lost 7 bases, with 22 bases spanning the gap. The CDR3 region is CASSRLGAQAVTGYTF. The CDR3 DNA is TGCGCCAGCAGCCGGTTGGGGGCACAGGCGGTTACTGGCTACACCTTC.

The rearrangement links TRBV11-2 to TRBJ2-1; TRBD2 is a possible D gene (6 bases). The length of the CDR3 is 13 residues. CDR1 is SGHAT and CDR2 is FQNNGV in the germline V gene. V was cut by 5 bases and J by 8 bases, with 13 bases left in between. CDR3 in amino acids: CASSPRRAYEQFF. CDR3 coding DNA: TGTGCCAGCAGCCCCCGGAGGGCCTATGAGCAGTTCTTC.

The V and J genes are TRBV14 and TRBJ2-7; D call uncertain. The CDR3 covers 15 residues. In germline, CDR1 is SGHDN, CDR2 FVKESK. Trimming cost V 0 bases and J 2 bases, with 11 bases left between them. CDR3 nucleotides: TGTGCCAGCAGCCAAGATAGGGAACCCCCCTACGAGCAGTACTTC. As protein: CASSQDREPPYEQYF.

The chain carries TRBV9 and TRBJ2-7; 7 nucleotides match TRBD2. The trim removed 3 bases at V and 5 bases at J, leaving 11 bases unmatched. The V gene's germline CDR1 is SGDLS and CDR2 YYNGEE. The length of the CDR3 is 15 residues. The CDR3 reads CASSAWDGRSDEQYF. CDR3 sequence (DNA): TGTGCCAGCAGCGCATGGGACGGGAGGTCGGACGAGCAGTACTTC.